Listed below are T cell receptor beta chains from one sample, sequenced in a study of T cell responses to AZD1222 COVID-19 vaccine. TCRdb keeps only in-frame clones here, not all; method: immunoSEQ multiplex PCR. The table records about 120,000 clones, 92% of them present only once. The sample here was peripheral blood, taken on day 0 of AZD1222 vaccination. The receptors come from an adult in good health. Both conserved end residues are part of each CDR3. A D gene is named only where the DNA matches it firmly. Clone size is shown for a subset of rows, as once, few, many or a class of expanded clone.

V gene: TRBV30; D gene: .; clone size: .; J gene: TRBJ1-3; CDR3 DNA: TGTGCCTGGACACTCTCTGGAAACACCATATATTTT; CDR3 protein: CAWTLSGNTIYF
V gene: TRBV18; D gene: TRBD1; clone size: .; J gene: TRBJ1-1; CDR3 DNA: TGTGCCAGCTCCCGTGACAGGGCCACTGAAGCTTTCTTT; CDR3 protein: CASSRDRATEAFF
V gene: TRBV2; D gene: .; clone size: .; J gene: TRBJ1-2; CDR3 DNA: TGTGCCAGCAGTTCCCGTTATGGCTACACCTTC; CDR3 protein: CASSSRYGYTF
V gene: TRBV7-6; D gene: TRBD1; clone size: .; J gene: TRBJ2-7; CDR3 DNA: TGTGCCAGCAGCGTAGGACAGGGGACTTCCTACGAGCAGTACTTC; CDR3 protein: CASSVGQGTSYEQYF
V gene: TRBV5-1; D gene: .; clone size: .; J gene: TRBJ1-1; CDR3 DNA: TGCGCCAGCAGCCGGCCAGGGATTGAAGCTTTCTTT; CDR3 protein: CASSRPGIEAFF
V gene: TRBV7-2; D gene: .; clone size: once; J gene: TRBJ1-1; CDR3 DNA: TGTGCCAGCAGCTTACTTACGGTTAACACTGAAGCTTTCTTT; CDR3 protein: CASSLLTVNTEAFF
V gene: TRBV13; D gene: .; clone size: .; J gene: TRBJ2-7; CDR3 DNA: TGTGCCAGCAGCCTTACAGGGGCGGGGGAGCAGTACTTC; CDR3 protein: CASSLTGAGEQYF
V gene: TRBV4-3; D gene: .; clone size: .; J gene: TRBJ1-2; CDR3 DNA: TGCGCCAGCAGCCAAGATGGGGGGGTGTCCAACTATGGCTACACCTTC; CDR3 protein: CASSQDGGVSNYGYTF
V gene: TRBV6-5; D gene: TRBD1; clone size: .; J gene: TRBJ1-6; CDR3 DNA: TGTGCCAGCAGTTACGGACAGGTCGAGTCACCCCTCCACTTT; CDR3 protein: CASSYGQVESPLHF
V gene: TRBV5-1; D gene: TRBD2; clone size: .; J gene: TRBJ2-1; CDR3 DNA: TGCGCCAGCAGCCGGAGTGAGCGGGGGAAACTCAATGAGCAGTTCTTC; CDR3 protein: CASSRSERGKLNEQFF
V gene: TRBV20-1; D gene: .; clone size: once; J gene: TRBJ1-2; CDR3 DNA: TGCAGTGCCCCAGGTCTCTATGGCTACACCTTC; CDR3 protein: CSAPGLYGYTF
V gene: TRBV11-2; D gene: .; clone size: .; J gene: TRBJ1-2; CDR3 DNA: TGTGCCAGCAGCGGGGGCCCGGGTAACTATGGCTACACCTTC; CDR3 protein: CASSGGPGNYGYTF
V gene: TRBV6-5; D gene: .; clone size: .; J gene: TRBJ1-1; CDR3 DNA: TGTGCCAGCAGTTATCATGGGCAGGCTTCAACTGAAGCTTTCTTT; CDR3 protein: CASSYHGQASTEAFF
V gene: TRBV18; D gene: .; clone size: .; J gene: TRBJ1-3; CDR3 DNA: TGTGCCAGCTCACCAAGGGCAGGGGACGGAAACACCATATATTTT; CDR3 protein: CASSPRAGDGNTIYF
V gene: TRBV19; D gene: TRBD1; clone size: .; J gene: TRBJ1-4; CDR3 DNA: TGTGCCAGTAGTATAGGGACAGGGTCCGAAAAACTGTTTTTT; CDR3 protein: CASSIGTGSEKLFF
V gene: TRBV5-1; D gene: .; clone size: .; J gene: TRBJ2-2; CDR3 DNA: TGCGCCAGCAGATTGGGCGGGGAGCTGTTTTTT; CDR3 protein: CASRLGGELFF
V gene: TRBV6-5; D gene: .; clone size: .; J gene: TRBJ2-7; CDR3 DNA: TGTGCCAGCACCTCAAAGGGGGGGGCCATCCGCGAGCAGTACTTC; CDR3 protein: CASTSKGGAIREQYF
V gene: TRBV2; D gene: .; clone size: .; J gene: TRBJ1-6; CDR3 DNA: TGTGCCAGCAGTGAGCGGCTCACTTCACCCCTCCACTTT; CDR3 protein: CASSERLTSPLHF
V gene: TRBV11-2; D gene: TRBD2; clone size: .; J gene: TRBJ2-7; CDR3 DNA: TGTGCCAGCAGCCCAATATCGAGGAGGCGGGGGAGCGAATCCTACGAGCAGTACTTC; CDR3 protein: CASSPISRRRGSESYEQYF
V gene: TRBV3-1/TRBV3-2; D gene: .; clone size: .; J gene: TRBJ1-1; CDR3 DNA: TGTGCCAGCAGCCTCCTTGGGTCGAACACTGAAGCTTTCTTT; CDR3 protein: CASSLLGSNTEAFF
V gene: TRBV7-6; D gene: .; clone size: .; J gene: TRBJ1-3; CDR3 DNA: TGTGCCAGCAGCTTAGAATACTCTGGAAACACCATATATTTT; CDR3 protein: CASSLEYSGNTIYF
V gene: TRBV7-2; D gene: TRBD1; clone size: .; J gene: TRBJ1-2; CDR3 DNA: TGTGCCAGCAGCCCCGGACAGGGGGCGTTTGATGGCTACACCTTC; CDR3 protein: CASSPGQGAFDGYTF
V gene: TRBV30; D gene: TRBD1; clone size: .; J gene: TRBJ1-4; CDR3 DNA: TGTGCCTGGAAACAGGGGGCAGATAATGAAAAACTGTTTTTT; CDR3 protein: CAWKQGADNEKLFF
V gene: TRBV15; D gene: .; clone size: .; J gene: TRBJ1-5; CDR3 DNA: TGTGCCACCTCCCGGGGTGGGAGCAATCAGCCCCAGCATTTT; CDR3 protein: CATSRGGSNQPQHF
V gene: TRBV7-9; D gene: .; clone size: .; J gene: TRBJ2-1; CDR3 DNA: TGTGCCAGCAGTCAGTCGAGCTCCTACAATGAGCAGTTCTTC; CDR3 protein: CASSQSSSYNEQFF
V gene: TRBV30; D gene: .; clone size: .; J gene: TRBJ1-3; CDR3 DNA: TGTGCCTGGAGTGCCCACAGCTCTGGAAACACCATATATTTT; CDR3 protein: CAWSAHSSGNTIYF
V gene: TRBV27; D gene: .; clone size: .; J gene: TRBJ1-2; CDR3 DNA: TGTGCCAGCTCCCCTGGGGCATCCTATGGCTACACCTTC; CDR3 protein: CASSPGASYGYTF
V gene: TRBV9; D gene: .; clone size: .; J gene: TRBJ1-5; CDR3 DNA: TGTGCCAGCAGCGTTGGGGGGCAGTCAAATCAGCCCCAGCATTTT; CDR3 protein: CASSVGGQSNQPQHF
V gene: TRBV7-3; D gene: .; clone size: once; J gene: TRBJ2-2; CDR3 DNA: TGTGCCAGCAGCCCGGCGGGGCGGAACACCGGGGAGCTGTTTTTT; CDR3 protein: CASSPAGRNTGELFF
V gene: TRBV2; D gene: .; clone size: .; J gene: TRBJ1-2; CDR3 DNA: TGTGCCAGCAGTGAACGGAACTATGGCTACACCTTC; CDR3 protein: CASSERNYGYTF
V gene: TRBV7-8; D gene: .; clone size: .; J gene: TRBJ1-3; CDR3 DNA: TGTGCCAGCAGCGCCTACAGTTTACCGAGCTCTGGAAACACCATATATTTT; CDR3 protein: CASSAYSLPSSGNTIYF
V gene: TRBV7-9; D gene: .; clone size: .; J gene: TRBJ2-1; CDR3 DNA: TGTGCCAGCAGCCCCTTAGGGGAGCAGTTCTTC; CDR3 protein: CASSPLGEQFF
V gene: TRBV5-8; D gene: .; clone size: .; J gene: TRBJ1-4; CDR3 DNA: TGTGCCAGCAGCCGCGCCGGAGGGGGTGGCGAAAAACTGTTTTTT; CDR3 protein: CASSRAGGGGEKLFF
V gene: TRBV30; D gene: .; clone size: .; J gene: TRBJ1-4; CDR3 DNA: TGTGCCTGGAGTGTAGACACAGCTAATGAAAAACTGTTTTTT; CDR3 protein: CAWSVDTANEKLFF
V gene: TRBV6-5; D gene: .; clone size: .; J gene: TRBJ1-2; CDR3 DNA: TGTGCCAGCAGTTACTCGAGGGATCGCTATGGCTACACCTTC; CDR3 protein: CASSYSRDRYGYTF
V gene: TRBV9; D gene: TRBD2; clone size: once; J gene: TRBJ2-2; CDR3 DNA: TGTGCCAGCAGCGTAGAACTAGCGGGAGATACCGGGGAGCTGTTTTTT; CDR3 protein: CASSVELAGDTGELFF
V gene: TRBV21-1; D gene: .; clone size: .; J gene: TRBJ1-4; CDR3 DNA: TGTGCCAGCAGGCTAGCGATTGGGGCGGAAAAACTGTTTTTT; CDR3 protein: CASRLAIGAEKLFF
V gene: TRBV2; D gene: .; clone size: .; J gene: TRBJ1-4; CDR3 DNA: TGTGCCAGCAGTGATGATAATGAAAAACTGTTTTTT; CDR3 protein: CASSDDNEKLFF
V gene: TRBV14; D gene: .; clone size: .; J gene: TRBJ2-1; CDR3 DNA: TGTGCCAGCAGCCCTAGAGGGCTACGCAATGAGCAGTTCTTC; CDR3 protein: CASSPRGLRNEQFF
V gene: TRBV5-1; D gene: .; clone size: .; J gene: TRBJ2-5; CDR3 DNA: TGCGCCAGCAGCTTGGGATCCCAACCGGGGGAGACCCAGTACTTC; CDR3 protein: CASSLGSQPGETQYF
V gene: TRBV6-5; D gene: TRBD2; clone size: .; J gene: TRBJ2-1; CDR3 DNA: TGTGCCAGCAGTCCCTATAGCGGGGGGAAAAATGAGCAGTTCTTC; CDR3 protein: CASSPYSGGKNEQFF
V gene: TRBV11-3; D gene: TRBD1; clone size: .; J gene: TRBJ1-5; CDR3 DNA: TGTGCCAGCAGCTTAGATCGCCCCGGTGGGTACAGGGGCCACCAGCCCCAGCATTTT; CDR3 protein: CASSLDRPGGYRGHQPQHF
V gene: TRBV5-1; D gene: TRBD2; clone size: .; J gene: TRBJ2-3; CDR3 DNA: TGCGCCAGCAGCCCCTCTTCTAGCGGGAGTCCTGATACGCAGTATTTT; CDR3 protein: CASSPSSSGSPDTQYF
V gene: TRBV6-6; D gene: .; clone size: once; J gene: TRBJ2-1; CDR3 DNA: TGTGCCAGCAGTTACTTACTCTACAATGAGCAGTTCTTC; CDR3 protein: CASSYLLYNEQFF
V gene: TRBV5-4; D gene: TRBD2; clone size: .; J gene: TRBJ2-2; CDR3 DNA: TGTGCCAGCAGCGGGACTAGCGGGAGTCACACCGGGGAGCTGTTTTTT; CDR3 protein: CASSGTSGSHTGELFF